What follows is one T cell receptor (beta chain) and its context. Here immunoSEQ multiplex PCR was the method, and the copy in TCRdb shows in-frame clones only, minus some. The table lists millions of clones, 85% to 95% of them singletons, with 1.5% to 2% in the top ten. These data are taken from a study of shared clonotypes between healthy human individuals. CD45RO-negative CD8 cells positively selected for CCR7 made up the naive population, which excluded terminally differentiated effector memory CD45RA+ cells. The clonotype was recovered from a man in his late teens or twenties in good health. Some clones in this sample may be carry-over from other donors' samples. The sample comprised naive CD8+ T cells from PBMCs.

The CDR3 region has the DNA TGTGCCAGCAGCTTAGATTACGGCTCTGGAAACACCATATATTTT. Amino acids: CASSLDYGSGNTIYF. The chain is built from TRBV11-2 and TRBJ1-3, with D uncertain. Trimming pared 0 bases from V and 0 bases from J, leaving 6 bases between. The CDR3 extends over 15 amino acids. Germline V gives CDR1 SGHAT, CDR2 FQNNGV.